What follows are 24 T cell receptor beta chains derived from one specimen sequenced in a study of PD-L1 blockade in urothelial cancer. Time point denoted: peripheral blood 6 weeks after treatment start. Sequencing used immunoSEQ multiplex PCR; TCRdb keeps in-frame clones, though not all of them. The sample has around 66,000 clones; almost 90% are singletons. Material: PBMCs, obtained around atezolizumab (anti-PD-L1) treatment. All receptors come from a man between 60 and 75 years old with urothelial cancer.

The DNA of the CDR3 is TGTGCCAGCAGTTACTCCCCGGGAGTGGGCAATGAGCAGTTCTTC. Translated, it gives CASSYSPGVGNEQFF. The J gene is TRBJ2-1, the V gene TRBV6-6; the D gene is possibly TRBD2 (6 bases). CDR3 length: 15 amino acids. The V end lost 0 bases, the J end lost 6 bases, and 12 bases lay between the germline ends. Germline-derived CDR1 and CDR2 are MNHNY and SVGAGI (reference sequence).

The rearrangement joins TRBV19 to TRBJ1-2, with TRBD1 matching over 10 bases. V shed 3 bases and J 4 bases; nucleotides not matched to a gene: 5. Germline lookup yields CDR1 LNHDA and CDR2 SQIVND (reference sequence). This CDR3 has 15 amino acids. CDR3 nucleotide sequence: TGTGCCAGTAGTATCCAGGACAGGGGGGGCTATGGCTACACCTTC. Residues: CASSIQDRGGYGYTF.

The chain couples TRBV27 to TRBJ2-7; D might be TRBD2 (6 bases). CDR3 length: 13 amino acids. The germline V gene encodes CDR1 MNHEY and CDR2 SMNVEV (reference sequence). The CDR3 is CELIAASFYEQYF. DNA for the CDR3: TGTGAGTTAATAGCGGCCTCCTTCTACGAGCAGTACTTC.

J is TRBJ2-3 and V is TRBV28; 7 bases fit TRBD2. Germline CDR1 reads MDHEN; CDR2 reads SYDVKM. The CDR3 consists of 15 residues. The ends lost 3 bases at V and 4 bases at J; junction bases unmatched: 7. CDR3 region: CASSFAGVGPDTQYF. The CDR3 coding sequence is TGTGCCAGCAGTTTCGCGGGAGTAGGTCCAGATACGCAGTATTTT. The complete variable domain, with remaining parts taken from reference TRBV28 and TRBJ2-3, reads DVKVTQSSRYLVKRTGEKVFLECVQDMDHENMFWYRQDPGLGLRLIYFSYDVKMKEKGDIPEGYSVSREKKERFSLILESASTNQTSMYLCASSFAGVGPDTQYFGPGTRLTVL.

The V gene is TRBV2, the J gene TRBJ2-5; 15 bases fit TRBD2. The CDR3 is made up of 16 amino acids. Germline V lookup: CDR1 SNHLY, CDR2 FYNNEI. The V segment lost 1 base and the J segment 4 bases; nucleotides outside the gene matches: 1. The CDR3 reads CASSEGGLAGGETQYF. The CDR3 region has the DNA TGTGCCAGCAGTGAAGGGGGACTAGCGGGAGGAGAGACCCAGTACTTC.

The chain carries TRBV19 and TRBJ2-3; 12 nucleotides align to TRBD2. Germline assignment: CDR1 LNHDA and CDR2 SQIVND (reference sequence). This CDR3 has 16 amino acids. Germline trimming cut 5 bases from V and 6 bases from J; bases unmatched to any gene: 9. The CDR3 sequence is CASSAGLAGLGDTQYF. CDR3 coding DNA: TGTGCCAGTAGTGCGGGACTAGCGGGCCTAGGGGATACGCAGTATTTT. The variable domain in full, with the rest retrieved from reference TRBV19 and TRBJ2-3, is DGGITQSPKYLFRKEGQNVTLSCEQNLNHDAMYWYRQDPGQGLRLIYYSQIVNDFQKGDIAEGYSVSREKKESFPLTVTSAQKNPTAFYLCASSAGLAGLGDTQYFGPGTRLTVL.

This clone was counted a single time. One end of the junction varies from germline; a read error may be responsible. The V gene is TRBV9, the J gene TRBJ2-5; TRBD2 matches at 8 bases. The CDR3 sequence is 14 residues long. Per the germline V gene, CDR1 is SGDLS and CDR2 is YYNGEE. CDR3 nucleotide sequence: TGCGACTTCCAGCGGGGGCCAGTTAGAGAGACCCAGTACTTC. Translated: CDFQRGPVRETQYF.

This clone came up once. This chain joins TRBV30 and TRBJ2-2; 7 bases line up with TRBD1. J was trimmed by 4 bases and V by 8 bases; bases with no gene match: 10. Germline V CDR1 and CDR2: GTSNPN, SVGIG (reference sequence). The CDR3 has 14 residues. In nucleotides, the CDR3 is TGTGCCCGGACAGGCACCCAATTCACCGGGGAGCTGTTTTTT. Its translation: CARTGTQFTGELFF.

The chain combines TRBV19 with TRBJ2-7, with TRBD2 identical over 11 bases. Germline V gene data show CDR1 as LNHDA and CDR2 as SQIVND (reference sequence). The CDR3 totals 14 residues. Unmatched junction bases numbered 2, after V lost 4 bases and J lost 3 bases. The CDR3 sequence is CASSTTSGIYEQYF. In DNA form, the CDR3 reads TGTGCCAGTAGTACGACTAGCGGGATCTACGAGCAGTACTTC.

As to this clone: The junction differs from germline at one of its ends, possibly a read error. The V call is TRBV7-7, the J call TRBJ2-3; 7 nucleotides match TRBD2. From germline, CDR1 is SSHAT and CDR2 FNYEAQ (reference sequence). The CDR3 spans 11 residues. This chain's CDR3 is CASSSGGTQYF. CDR3 coding DNA: TGTGCTAGCAGCTCGGGGGGTACGCAGTATTTT.

The V and J genes are TRBV7-9 and TRBJ2-7; D is ambiguous. CDR3 size: 13 residues. V was pared by 1 base and J by 2 bases, with 6 bases between. CDR1 SEHNR and CDR2 FQNEAQ come from the germline V gene (reference sequence). CDR3 nucleotides: TGTGCCAGCAGCTTAGGAACAGCCTACGAGCAGTACTTC. Its protein product is CASSLGTAYEQYF.

The chain has TRBV6-1 and TRBJ1-4, with 8 bases that match TRBD1. Germline CDR1 is MNHNS and CDR2 is SASEGT. V dropped 1 base and J dropped 4; count of bases not matched to a gene: 5. This CDR3 contains 16 residues. The CDR3 region is CASSEGEGQGNEKLFF. CDR3 bases: TGTGCCAGCAGTGAAGGAGAAGGACAGGGTAATGAAAAACTGTTTTTT.

The chain is built from TRBV6-6 and TRBJ2-3; D gene unclear. The length of the CDR3 is 13 residues. Germline V lookup: CDR1 MNHNY, CDR2 SVGAGI (reference sequence). Trimming cost V 8 bases and J 2 bases, with 11 bases left between them. The CDR3: CASLGAFTDTQYF. The CDR3 coding sequence is TGTGCCAGCCTCGGAGCTTTCACAGATACGCAGTATTTT.

The genes are TRBV29-1 and TRBJ2-3; D possibly corresponds to TRBD1 (5 bases). Between the trimmed V and J ends, which lost 3 bases and 8 bases, there was a span of 15 bases. The CDR3 totals 13 residues. Germline V gene sequence: CDR1 SQVTM, CDR2 ANQGSEA. Written as DNA, the CDR3 is TGCAGCGTTGATTCCAGGGCACGTGGTACGCAGTATTTT. Its translation: CSVDSRARGTQYF.

V usage is TRBV18 and J usage is TRBJ1-6; D gene unclear. V dropped 2 bases and J dropped 1 base, with 6 bases sitting between them. Germline V gives CDR1 KGHSH, CDR2 LQKENI. The CDR3 loop spans 15 amino acids. CDR3 in DNA: TGTGCCAGCTCACCATCAGGATCCTATAATTCACCCCTCCACTTT. This codes for CASSPSGSYNSPLHF.

The chain uses TRBV30 and TRBJ1-4; D is possibly TRBD1 (6 bases). The germline V gene encodes CDR1 GTSNPN and CDR2 SVGIG (reference sequence). The CDR3 is made up of 13 amino acids. V was pared by 3 bases and J by 5 bases, with 10 bases between. CDR3 loop: CAWRDSLNEKLFF. CDR3 bases: TGTGCCTGGAGGGACAGTCTAAATGAAAAACTGTTTTTT.

The chain joins TRBV5-1 to TRBJ2-7, with D possibly matching TRBD1 (6 bases). CDR1 and CDR2 from the germline V gene are SGHRS and YFSETQ. The V end was cut by 0 bases, the J end by 4 bases, with 14 bases between. This CDR3 region has 15 residues. The CDR3 here is CASSLEDSQKYEQYF. DNA of the CDR3: TGCGCCAGCAGCTTGGAGGACAGTCAGAAATACGAGCAGTACTTC.

In its sample, this clone was seen many times. This chain connects TRBV10-1 to TRBJ2-4, with 11 bases that match TRBD1. The CDR3 extends over 16 amino acids. The V segment lost 2 bases and the J segment 6 bases; nucleotides outside the gene matches: 6. Per germline, CDR1 WNHNN and CDR2 SYGVQD (reference sequence). CDR3 region: CASSEATGTGGNIQYF. The CDR3 DNA sequence: TGCGCCAGCAGTGAGGCCACCGGGACAGGGGGAAACATTCAGTACTTC.

The chain joins TRBV7-5 to TRBJ2-4; TRBD2, as called in the table, went unchecked against the DNA. TRBV7-5 is listed as a pseudogene. The CDR3 extends over 15 amino acids. This chain's CDR3 is CARSPPAGGFNIQYF. Written as DNA, the CDR3 is TGTGCCAGAAGCCCCCCAGCCGGGGGGTTTAACATTCAGTACTTC.

The CDR3 nucleotides read TGTGCCACCAGCAGAGATGACGTTTCGGGTAGAAGGAGGTTTCAAGAGACCCAGTACTTC. It encodes CATSRDDVSGRRRFQETQYF. The chain has TRBV15 and TRBJ2-5, with D perhaps matching TRBD2 (5 bases). The germline V and J ends were trimmed by 0 bases and 2 bases, with 25 bases remaining between them. The CDR3 contains 20 residues. Germline V gene lookup returns CDR1 LNHNV and CDR2 YYDKDF (reference sequence).

The rearrangement uses TRBV5-3 and TRBJ2-3, with TRBD2 identical over 11 bases. TRBV5-3 is flagged as an ORF with uncertain function. Trimming at V came to 0 bases and at J to 0 bases, leaving 12 bases not matched to a gene. CDR3 size: 20 residues. The CDR3 loop is CARSLGPPLLAGVSTDTQYF. CDR3 bases: TGTGCCAGAAGCTTGGGTCCCCCGTTACTAGCGGGGGTTAGCACAGATACGCAGTATTTT.

This chain links TRBV9 with TRBJ2-5, with 7 bases that match TRBD2. V trimming: 1 base; J trimming: 7 bases; junction bases outside the gene matches: 13. Germline lookup yields CDR1 SGDLS and CDR2 YYNGEE. The CDR3 extends over 16 amino acids. Here the CDR3 reads CASSVTLGLGAATQYF. In DNA, the CDR3 is TGTGCCAGCAGCGTAACTCTCGGACTAGGGGCGGCGACCCAGTACTTC.

V usage is TRBV5-1 and J usage is TRBJ2-7; D not certain. From germline, CDR1 is SGHRS and CDR2 YFSETQ. The CDR3 sequence is 13 residues long. The ends were cut back, 4 bases at V and 2 bases at J, with 10 bases in the middle. CDR3 protein: CASSPVLAYEQYF. The CDR3 nucleotides are TGCGCCAGCAGCCCAGTTTTGGCCTACGAGCAGTACTTC.

Only a few counts were recorded for this clone. The V and J genes are TRBV19 and TRBJ1-5; possible D gene TRBD1, 5 bases. The CDR3 totals 14 residues. V lost 7 bases and J lost 5, with 15 bases in between. Germline CDR1 and CDR2: LNHDA and SQIVND (reference sequence). CDR3 nucleotide sequence: TGTGCCAGTACCCTCGGGGGGTTTTATCAGCCCCAGCATTTT. Its translation: CASTLGGFYQPQHF.